The 20 T cell receptor beta chains below all came from one sample that was sequenced in a study of CD8+ T cells in alopecia areata. Reverse transcription of extracted RNA yielded cDNA, which provided the sequencing template. Sequencing was performed with immunoSEQ multiplex PCR; in TCRdb, only in-frame clones are kept and a portion is missing. The table includes 130,000 or so clones, 49% detected once. Sequences were derived from CD8+ T cells sorted from blood, sampled at week 0. These receptors originate from a human donor with alopecia areata.

In DNA form, the CDR3 reads TGTGCCAGCAGTGTGTTTGTGCGGGGGGACAACAATGAGCAGTTCTTC. The encoded protein is CASSVFVRGDNNEQFF. The J gene is TRBJ2-1, the V gene TRBV6-1, with 8 bases identical to TRBD2. This CDR3 comprises 16 residues. The germline gives CDR1 MNHNS, CDR2 SASEGT. J gave up 5 bases and V 4 bases, and 10 bases lay outside the gene matches.

V usage is TRBV30 and J usage is TRBJ2-3; D not resolved. The CDR3 has 16 amino acids. Trimming took 0 bases from V and 1 from J, leaving 14 bases between them. CDR1 is GTSNPN, CDR2 SVGIG, per germline (reference sequence). The CDR3 region is CAWSVLMDPGTDTQYF. The CDR3 region has the DNA TGTGCCTGGAGTGTCCTTATGGACCCTGGCACAGATACGCAGTATTTT. The full variable domain, in which reference TRBV30 and TRBJ2-3 provide the parts outside the CDR3, is SQTIHQWPATLVQPVGSPLSLECTVEGTSNPNLYWYRQAAGRGLQLLFYSVGIGQISSEVPQNLSASRPQDRQFILSSKKLLLSDSGFYLCAWSVLMDPGTDTQYFGPGTRLTVL.

In its sample, this clone was seen a few times. The chain couples TRBV12-5 to TRBJ2-3; 11 bases match TRBD2. The CDR3 length is 15 residues. Germline CDR1 reads LGHNT; CDR2 reads FRNRAP. Trimming took 6 bases from V and 1 from J; bases not matched to a gene: 3. The CDR3 DNA sequence: TGTGCTAGTGGCGGGGGACTAGCGGGCACAGATACGCAGTATTTT. As protein: CASGGGLAGTDTQYF.

This clone was recorded a few times. V usage is TRBV6-4 and J usage is TRBJ2-2; 11 bases are shared with TRBD2. The CDR3 has 13 residues. With 10 bases clipped from V and 4 bases from J, the junction kept 2 bases outside the gene matches. Germline loops: CDR1 MRHNA, CDR2 SNTAGT. The CDR3 sequence: CANTSGGTGELFF. CDR3 bases: TGTGCCAACACTAGCGGGGGCACCGGGGAGCTGTTTTTT.

This clone was recorded a few times. The chain has TRBV28 and TRBJ2-5; weak D call: TRBD1 (5 bases). Trimming pared 3 bases from V and 5 bases from J, leaving 10 bases between. This CDR3 has 13 amino acids. The germline gives CDR1 MDHEN, CDR2 SYDVKM. CDR3 loop: CASSLDTEETQYF. The CDR3 DNA reads as TGTGCCAGCAGTTTGGACACGGAGGAGACCCAGTACTTC. Variable domain in full (rest from reference TRBV28 and TRBJ2-5): DVKVTQSSRYLVKRTGEKVFLECVQDMDHENMFWYRQDPGLGLRLIYFSYDVKMKEKGDIPEGYSVSREKKERFSLILESASTNQTSMYLCASSLDTEETQYFGPGTRLLVL.

The rearrangement links TRBV9 to TRBJ2-1, with D perhaps being TRBD1 or TRBD2 (5 bases each). The CDR3 loop spans 13 amino acids. Germline values: CDR1 SGDLS, CDR2 YYNGEE. V was pared by 6 bases and J by 10 bases, with 17 bases between. DNA for the CDR3: TGTGCCAGCACGGGGAATGGTGAGGGGGAGCAGTTCTTC. Protein sequence: CASTGNGEGEQFF. Using reference TRBV9 and TRBJ2-1 for the parts outside the CDR3, the full variable domain is DSGVTQTPKHLITATGQRVTLRCSPRSGDLSVYWYQQSLDQGLQFLIQYYNGEERAKGNILERFSAQQFPDLHSELNLSSLELGDSALYFCASTGNGEGEQFFGPGTRLTVL.

This clone was counted between two and nine times. This chain uses TRBV28 with TRBJ2-6; perhaps TRBD1 as D (5 bases). The germline V gene encodes CDR1 MDHEN and CDR2 SYDVKM. The CDR3 spans 17 residues. V lost 7 bases to trimming and J lost 2 bases, with 18 bases between them. The CDR3 DNA follows: TGTGCCAGCACCCCCCGGGCAGGGAATCCTGGGGCCAACGTCCTGACTTTC. As protein: CASTPRAGNPGANVLTF.

The chain links TRBV30 to TRBJ2-1; 10 bases agree with TRBD2. This CDR3 comprises 15 residues. J was trimmed by 6 bases and V by 4 bases; bases with no gene match: 9. Looked up from germline, CDR1 is GTSNPN and CDR2 is SVGIG (reference sequence). The CDR3 region is CAWISSGGAPNEQFF. CDR3 sequence (DNA): TGTGCCTGGATCTCGAGCGGGGGGGCGCCCAATGAGCAGTTCTTC. The full variable domain, rest sourced from reference TRBV30 and TRBJ2-1, is SQTIHQWPATLVQPVGSPLSLECTVEGTSNPNLYWYRQAAGRGLQLLFYSVGIGQISSEVPQNLSASRPQDRQFILSSKKLLLSDSGFYLCAWISSGGAPNEQFFGPGTRLTVL.

V usage is TRBV27 and J usage is TRBJ1-1, with unresolved D. Germline values: CDR1 MNHEY, CDR2 SMNVEV (reference sequence). The length of the CDR3 is 13 residues. V shed 0 bases and J shed 7 bases, with 9 bases lying between them. CDR3 coding DNA: TGTGCCAGCAGTTTATCGGGGAATAGTGAAGCTTTCTTT. As protein: CASSLSGNSEAFF.

This clone came up once. The V call is TRBV30, the J call TRBJ2-1, with D unclear. V lost 0 bases, J lost 10 bases, and 10 bases lay in between. Germline V gives CDR1 GTSNPN, CDR2 SVGIG (reference sequence). The CDR3 sequence is 12 residues long. The CDR3 DNA reads TGTGCCTGGAGTGTGGGCCCAGGCGAGCAGTTCTTC. Its protein product is CAWSVGPGEQFF.

This clone has only a few counts. The chain recombines TRBV7-3 with TRBJ2-2, with D uncertain. CDR1 and CDR2 from the germline V gene are SGHTA and FQGTGA. V was trimmed by 5 bases and J by 4 bases, leaving 14 bases between them. There are 15 residues in the CDR3. CDR3 in DNA: TGTGCCAGCAGCCTCGATTCGGACGCCACCGGGGAGCTGTTTTTT. Its protein product is CASSLDSDATGELFF.

The chain has TRBV5-6 and TRBJ1-5; D ambiguous. CDR1 is SGHDT and CDR2 is YYEEEE in the germline V gene. The CDR3 runs to 14 residues. V dropped 0 bases and J dropped 0 bases, with 4 bases sitting between them. This CDR3 reads CASSLADSNQPQHF. CDR3 nucleotide sequence: TGTGCCAGCAGCTTGGCAGATAGCAATCAGCCCCAGCATTTT.

The chain links TRBV11-2 to TRBJ2-5; tentatively, D is TRBD1 (5 bases). The CDR3 has 13 amino acids. Trimming left V 5 bases short and J 5 bases short, with 12 bases between. The germline V gene has CDR1 SGHAT and CDR2 FQNNGV. CDR3 region: CASSPDMEETQYF. The CDR3 region has the DNA TGTGCCAGCAGCCCGGACATGGAGGAGACCCAGTACTTC. The variable domain in full, completed from reference TRBV11-2 and TRBJ2-5, reads EAGVAQSPRYKIIEKRQSVAFWCNPISGHATLYWYQQILGQGPKLLIQFQNNGVVDDSQLPKDRFSAERLKGVDSTLKIQPAKLEDSAVYLCASSPDMEETQYFGPGTRLLVL.

The chain uses TRBV6-5 and TRBJ1-5, with D possibly matching TRBD1 (5 bases). The V gene's germline CDR1 is MNHEY and CDR2 SVGAGI. This CDR3 has 12 amino acids. Deletions cut 8 bases from V and 4 bases from J, with 9 bases between. The CDR3 reads CASGAANQPQHF. The DNA for the CDR3 is TGTGCCAGCGGGGCAGCTAATCAGCCCCAGCATTTT.

This chain joins TRBV30 and TRBJ2-5; D is uncertain. CDR3 length: 16 amino acids. V was clipped by 2 bases and J by 0 bases, with 16 bases between them. The germline V gene encodes CDR1 GTSNPN and CDR2 SVGIG (reference sequence). The CDR3 region has the DNA TGTGCCTGGAGTTCTCCCGAGGAGCACTACCAAGAGACCCAGTACTTC. Amino acid sequence: CAWSSPEEHYQETQYF.

Written as DNA, the CDR3 is TGTGCCTGGAGCGGATTTGCAACTAATGAAAAACTGTTTTTT. Protein product: CAWSGFATNEKLFF. This chain joins TRBV30 and TRBJ1-4; D uncertain. Trimming stripped 3 bases from V and 0 bases from J, with 8 bases between. CDR3 length: 14 amino acids. Looked up from germline, CDR1 is GTSNPN and CDR2 is SVGIG (reference sequence). Combining the CDR3 with reference TRBV30 and TRBJ1-4 gives the whole variable domain SQTIHQWPATLVQPVGSPLSLECTVEGTSNPNLYWYRQAAGRGLQLLFYSVGIGQISSEVPQNLSASRPQDRQFILSSKKLLLSDSGFYLCAWSGFATNEKLFFGSGTQLSVL.

The chain is built from TRBV29-1 and TRBJ2-2; D is perhaps TRBD2 (6 bases). The CDR3 covers 14 residues. CDR1 is SQVTM, CDR2 ANQGSEA, per germline. The V end lost 0 bases, the J end lost 8 bases, and 13 bases lay between the germline ends. The CDR3 DNA follows: TGCAGCGTTGAAGATCTTCGCGGGGAAGGGGAGCTGTTTTTT. Amino acid sequence: CSVEDLRGEGELFF.

This clone was seen only a few times. V usage is TRBV6-5 and J usage is TRBJ1-2, with 7 bases aligning to TRBD1. The CDR3 spans 13 residues. Germline loops: CDR1 MNHEY, CDR2 SVGAGI. The V segment lost 6 bases and the J segment 4 bases; nucleotides outside the gene matches: 5. CDR3 coding DNA: TGTGCCAGCAGATTGACAGGGTCCTATGGCTACACCTTC. Translating it yields CASRLTGSYGYTF.

This clone has more than one count but fewer than ten. The rearrangement joins TRBV7-6 to TRBJ1-5, with TRBD1 identical over 12 bases. Germline V gives CDR1 SGHVS, CDR2 FNYEAQ. Trimming cost V 4 bases and J 7 bases; bases outside gene matches: 5. CDR3 length: 15 residues. This chain's CDR3 is CASSSGQGARQPQHF. CDR3 sequence (DNA): TGTGCCAGCAGCTCGGGACAGGGGGCCCGGCAGCCCCAGCATTTT. Full variable domain (missing parts from reference TRBV7-6 and TRBJ1-5): GAGVSQSPRYKVTKRGQDVALRCDPISGHVSLYWYRQALGQGPEFLTYFNYEAQQDKSGLPNDRFSAERPEGSISTLTIQRTEQRDSAMYRCASSSGQGARQPQHFGDGTRLSIL.

This clone turned up a few times. The CDR3 sequence is CASSGETQYF. The CDR3 DNA follows: TGTGCCAGCTCTGGGGAGACCCAGTACTTC. The rearrangement links TRBV13 to TRBJ2-5, with D unclear. The V end lost 8 bases, the J end lost 5 bases, and 6 bases lay between the germline ends. The CDR3 extends over 10 amino acids. Germline-derived CDR1 and CDR2 are PRHDT and FYEKMQ (reference sequence).